This T cell receptor (beta chain) was retrieved from a study of blood T cell repertoires in COVID-19. Study details: Spain, Italy and the United States supplied samples that represented acute and convalescent COVID-19. Sources were T cells, B-cell-depleted T cells, or PBMCs; the material itself was cDNA or gDNA.

Looked up from germline, CDR1 is GTSNPN and CDR2 is SVGIG (reference sequence). Trimming cost V 3 bases and J 3 bases, with 8 bases left between them. The length of the CDR3 is 12 residues. Per the authors' pipeline: Using reference gene primer amplification, nucleated cell counts were estimated. Clones were read by immunoSEQ multiplex PCR, and TCRdb kept only the in-frame ones, dropping some. The DNA gave D and trimming, while V, J and clone size come from that table. Of roughly 330,000 clones listed, 86% are singletons. The sample taken for sequencing was peripheral blood. This chain uses TRBV30 with TRBJ1-1; D gene uncertain. The TCR comes from a woman between 45 and 65 years old with acute or convalescent COVID-19. The CDR3 DNA follows: TGTGCCTGGAGGTGGGAGCACACTGAAGCTTTCTTT. It specifies CAWRWEHTEAFF.